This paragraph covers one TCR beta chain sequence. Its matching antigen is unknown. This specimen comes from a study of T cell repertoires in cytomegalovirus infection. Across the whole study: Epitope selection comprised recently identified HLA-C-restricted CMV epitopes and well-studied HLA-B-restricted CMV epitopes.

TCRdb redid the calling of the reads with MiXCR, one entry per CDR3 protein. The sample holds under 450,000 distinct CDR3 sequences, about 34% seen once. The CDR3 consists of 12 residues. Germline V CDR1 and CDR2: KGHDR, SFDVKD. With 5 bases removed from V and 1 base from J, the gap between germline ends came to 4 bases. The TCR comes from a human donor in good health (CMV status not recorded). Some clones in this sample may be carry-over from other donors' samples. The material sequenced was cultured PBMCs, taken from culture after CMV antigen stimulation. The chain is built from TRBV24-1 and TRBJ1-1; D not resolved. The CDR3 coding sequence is TGTGCCACCAGTGCCGGGAACACTGAAGCTTTCTTT. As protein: CATSAGNTEAFF.